This is a list of T cell receptor beta chains from one sample in a study of blood T cell repertoires in COVID-19. Data came from immunoSEQ multiplex PCR; TCRdb stores just in-frame clones and leaves some out. The data show 110,000 or so clones, 84% seen once. Sample: peripheral blood. All receptors come from a woman between 40 and 50 years old with acute or convalescent COVID-19. CDR3s include the opening cysteine and the closing phenylalanine or tryptophan. A D gene is named only where the DNA matches it firmly. Clone size is not always given. Where it is, it says once, few, many or a class for expanded clones.

d_call	v_call	j_call	clone_size	cdr3_nt	cdr3_aa
TRBD1	TRBV6-5	TRBJ2-1	-	TGTGCCAGCAGTTACTCGGGACAGGGTAAGAAGAGGCAGTTCTTC	CASSYSGQGKKRQFF
TRBD2	TRBV15	TRBJ2-2	-	TGTGCCACCAGCGGATATAGCGGGGGGGCACCTATCAACACCGGGGAGCTGTTTTTT	CATSGYSGGAPINTGELFF
TRBD1	TRBV19	TRBJ2-4	-	TGTGCCAGTAGTATAGTCGGGACAGGGGGCGGGAACATTCAGTACTTC	CASSIVGTGGGNIQYF
-	TRBV21-1	TRBJ1-6	-	TGTGCCAGCAGCAACTACAGGGATTCACCCCTCCACTTT	CASSNYRDSPLHF
TRBD2	TRBV13	TRBJ2-3	-	TGTGCCAGCAGCTCTTACCTCGGGGGGGCAGATACGCAGTATTTT	CASSSYLGGADTQYF
TRBD2	TRBV18	TRBJ2-4	-	TGTGCCAGCTCATCTAGCGGGGGACTAAACATTCAGTACTTC	CASSSSGGLNIQYF
-	TRBV2	TRBJ1-6	-	TGTGCCAGCATAATACGGGGGGCGTCCTATAATTCACCCCTCCACTTT	CASIIRGASYNSPLHF
-	TRBV28	TRBJ2-7	-	TGTGCCAGCAGTAACACTAGGGAGCAGTACTTC	CASSNTREQYF
-	TRBV7-2	TRBJ1-4	-	TGTGCCAGCAGCTTAGTAGGGACAGAAAAACTGTTTTTT	CASSLVGTEKLFF
-	TRBV5-1	TRBJ1-1	few	TGCGCCAGCAGCTTGGAAGGGGTCTTGAACACTGAAGCTTTCTTT	CASSLEGVLNTEAFF
TRBD1	TRBV5-4	TRBJ2-2	-	TGTGCCAGCAGCCTGCCGGGACAGGGCATAACCGGGGAGCTGTTTTTT	CASSLPGQGITGELFF
-	TRBV5-1	TRBJ2-3	-	TGCGCCAGCAGCGATGGGGGAGGTGGCACAGATACGCAGTATTTT	CASSDGGGGTDTQYF
-	TRBV9	TRBJ1-3	-	TGTGCCAGCAGCGATGTGGAGAGCTCTGGAAACACCATATATTTT	CASSDVESSGNTIYF
-	TRBV27	TRBJ1-6	-	TGTGCCAGCAGTTTATATAGGGGAACCTATAATTCACCCCTCCACTTT	CASSLYRGTYNSPLHF
-	TRBV5-1	TRBJ2-7	-	TGCGCCAGCAGCTTGGGCACCGGGGTACACTACGAGCAGTACTTC	CASSLGTGVHYEQYF
-	TRBV12-3/TRBV12-4	TRBJ1-2	few	TGTGCCAGCAGTCCTAATCTTCGTGGCTACACCTTC	CASSPNLRGYTF
TRBD1	TRBV16	TRBJ1-2	few	TGTGCCAGCAGCCAGGACAGGGACGGCTACACCTTC	CASSQDRDGYTF
TRBD1	TRBV18	TRBJ2-7	-	TGTGCCAGCTCATTCCCGGGACAGGGGGACTACGAGCAGTACTTC	CASSFPGQGDYEQYF
-	TRBV3-1/TRBV3-2	TRBJ1-2	-	TGTGCCAGCAGCCAAGATGGAGGGGCGAGGACCTTC	CASSQDGGARTF
-	TRBV11-3	TRBJ2-2	-	TGTGCCAGCAGCTGGGGCGTAGGGGACACCGGGGAGCTGTTTTTT	CASSWGVGDTGELFF
-	TRBV29-1	TRBJ1-1	-	TGCAGCTGTGGAGGGTTCACTGAAGCTTTCTTT	CSCGGFTEAFF
-	TRBV7-3	TRBJ2-3	-	TGTGCCAGCAGCTTAAGTCCGTTCACAGATACGCAGTATTTT	CASSLSPFTDTQYF
TRBD2	TRBV19	TRBJ2-1	-	TGTGCCAGTAGTATAGGGGGGGGCTCCTACAATGAGCAGTTCTTC	CASSIGGGSYNEQFF
-	TRBV30	TRBJ1-5	once	TGTGCCTGGAGTTCAGGGATTAGCAATCAGCCCCAGCATTTT	CAWSSGISNQPQHF